This is a list of T cell receptor beta chains from one sample in a study of metastatic and nonmetastatic thyroid tumors. TCRdb re-called the PCR reads through MiXCR. The sample has about 15,000 clones, approximately 32% seen once; the top ten hold roughly 7.7%. The sequencing sample was made of tumor tissue. The source is a female donor with papillary thyroid cancer or a benign thyroid nodule (not recorded which). Some clones in this sample may be carry-over from other donors' samples. The CDR3 runs from the conserved cysteine through the conserved F or W. D genes are given only for firm matches. Clone size is not always given. Where it is, it says once, few, many or a class for expanded clones.

DNA | CDR3 | J | size | D | V
TGTGCCAGCAGCCGACGGACAGGGGAGGGGTTCTACAATGAGCAGTTCTTC | CASSRRTGEGFYNEQFF | TRBJ2-1 | - | TRBD1 | TRBV4-2
TGCAGTGCTAGAGACTTAGGACTAGCGGGAGACTCCTACGAGCAGTACTTC | CSARDLGLAGDSYEQYF | TRBJ2-7 | - | TRBD2 | TRBV20-1
TGTGCCAGCACCCTCTTCCTTCGGAGCGGGGTTTCAACCTACGAGCAGTACTTC | CASTLFLRSGVSTYEQYF | TRBJ2-7 | medium-sized | TRBD2 | TRBV27
TGTGCCAGCAGCTTAGGACAGGGGGCATCAAGACATACGCAGTATTTT | CASSLGQGASRHTQYF | TRBJ2-3 | - | TRBD1 | TRBV5-6
TGCGCCAGCAGCCGCGGGGGATTGGTTTCTGGGGCCAACGTCCTGACTTTC | CASSRGGLVSGANVLTF | TRBJ2-6 | - | TRBD2 | TRBV4-1
TGCAGTGCTAGAGATTTGCAGGGCAATCAGCCCCAGCATTTT | CSARDLQGNQPQHF | TRBJ1-5 | - | - | TRBV20-1
TGTGCCAGCACGGGACAGGGGGGATATGGCTACACCTTC | CASTGQGGYGYTF | TRBJ1-2 | few | TRBD1 | TRBV28
TGTGCCAGCAGCAACCTAGCGGTGGCTACCTACGAGCAGTACTTC | CASSNLAVATYEQYF | TRBJ2-7 | - | TRBD2 | TRBV14
TGTGCCAGCAGTGACCCGACAGGGGCTGGAAACACCATATATTTT | CASSDPTGAGNTIYF | TRBJ1-3 | few | TRBD1 | TRBV6-1
TGTGCCAGTAGCAAGGGGGGCCGACTTACTGAAGCTTTCTTT | CASSKGGRLTEAFF | TRBJ1-1 | medium-sized | - | TRBV19
TGTGCCAGCAGCTCCCAGGGGACAGCTACTGAAGCTTTCTTT | CASSSQGTATEAFF | TRBJ1-1 | - | TRBD1 | TRBV7-9
TGTGCCAGCAGCCACAGCGGGAATTACGAGCAGTACTTC | CASSHSGNYEQYF | TRBJ2-7 | - | TRBD2 | TRBV7-8
TGTGCCAGCAGCGTAGGGTCGGATCCTAGCTCCTACGAGCAGTACTTC | CASSVGSDPSSYEQYF | TRBJ2-7 | medium-sized | - | TRBV9
TGTGCCAGCCGGAGACAGGGGGCGCAGAGCACCGGGGAGCTGTTTTTT | CASRRQGAQSTGELFF | TRBJ2-2 | few | TRBD1 | TRBV28
TGTGCCAGCAGCTGGGGACAGGGGGTCAATGAGCAGTTCTTC | CASSWGQGVNEQFF | TRBJ2-1 | many | TRBD1 | TRBV7-6
TGTGCCAGCAGTTACTCCGTAGGGACACCCGCTAACTATGGCTACACCTTC | CASSYSVGTPANYGYTF | TRBJ1-2 | few | - | TRBV6-7
TGCAGTGCTAGAGAAGGAGCGGGAGTAGAAGAGCAGTACTTC | CSAREGAGVEEQYF | TRBJ2-7 | - | TRBD2 | TRBV20-1
TGCGCCAGCAGCTTGGGGGACAGATACACTGAAGCTTTCTTT | CASSLGDRYTEAFF | TRBJ1-1 | - | TRBD1 | TRBV5-1
TGTGCCAGCAGCTCTATAAACGGGGGTTTAGACACTGAAGCTTTCTTT | CASSSINGGLDTEAFF | TRBJ1-1 | - | - | TRBV27
TGTGCCAGCAGTGAATACGTAGGAAACACCATATATTTT | CASSEYVGNTIYF | TRBJ1-3 | medium-sized | - | TRBV25-1
TGTGCCAGCAGAGCCGGACCGAGTAACTACGAGCAGTACTTC | CASRAGPSNYEQYF | TRBJ2-7 | medium-sized | - | TRBV6-1
TGTGCCAGCACCACGGGGCCTGTCCAAGAGACCCAGTACTTC | CASTTGPVQETQYF | TRBJ2-5 | - | - | TRBV6-1
TGCGCCAGCAGCCAAGATTTCAGGGTTGGCAATTCACCCCTCCACTTT | CASSQDFRVGNSPLHF | TRBJ1-6 | - | - | TRBV4-3
TGTGCCACCAGCCTTGCAACTAATGAAAAACTGTTTTTT | CATSLATNEKLFF | TRBJ1-4 | medium-sized | - | TRBV19
TGTGCCAGCTCCCCCCAGGGGGGCGCTAGCACAGATACGCAGTATTTT | CASSPQGGASTDTQYF | TRBJ2-3 | many | - | TRBV18
TGCGCCAGCAGCCTCTCAGGGATCCACACCATATATTTT | CASSLSGIHTIYF | TRBJ1-3 | - | - | TRBV5-1